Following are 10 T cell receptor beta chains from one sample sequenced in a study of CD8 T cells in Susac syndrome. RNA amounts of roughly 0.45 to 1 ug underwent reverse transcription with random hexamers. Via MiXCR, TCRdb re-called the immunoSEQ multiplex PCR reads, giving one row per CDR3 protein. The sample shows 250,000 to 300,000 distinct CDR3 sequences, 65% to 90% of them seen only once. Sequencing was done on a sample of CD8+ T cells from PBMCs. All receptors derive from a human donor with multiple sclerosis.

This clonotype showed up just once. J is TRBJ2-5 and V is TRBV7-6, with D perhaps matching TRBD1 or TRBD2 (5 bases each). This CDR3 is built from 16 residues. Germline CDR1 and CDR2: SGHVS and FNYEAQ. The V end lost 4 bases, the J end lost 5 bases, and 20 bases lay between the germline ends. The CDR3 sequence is CASSSFGASEGETQYF. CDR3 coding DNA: TGTGCCAGCAGCTCCTTCGGAGCCTCTGAGGGGGAGACCCAGTACTTC.

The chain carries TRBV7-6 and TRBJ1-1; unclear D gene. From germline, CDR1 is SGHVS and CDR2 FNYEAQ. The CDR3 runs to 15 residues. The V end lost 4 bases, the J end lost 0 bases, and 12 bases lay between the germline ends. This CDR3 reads CASSSRVSMNTEAFF. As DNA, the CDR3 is TGTGCCAGCAGCTCTAGGGTTAGTATGAACACTGAAGCTTTCTTT.

In nucleotides, the CDR3 is TGCGCCAGCAGCCAAGATTACGGGCTCTCCTACAATGAGCAGTTCTTC. This gives the protein CASSQDYGLSYNEQFF. The chain recombines TRBV4-1 with TRBJ2-1; no firm D call. This CDR3 comprises 16 residues. Between the trimmed V and J ends, which lost 0 bases and 0 bases, there was a span of 9 bases. Germline assignment: CDR1 MGHRA and CDR2 YSYEKL.

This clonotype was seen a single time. The DNA of the CDR3 is TGTGCCAGTAGTTTCCTGACTAGCGGGAGCCCGATCGATGAGCAGTTCTTC. Protein product: CASSFLTSGSPIDEQFF. The J gene is TRBJ2-1, the V gene TRBV19, with TRBD2 matching over 12 bases. The J segment lost 8 bases and the V segment lost 5 bases, leaving 13 bases of the junction unmatched. CDR1 is LNHDA, CDR2 SQIVND, per germline (reference sequence). The length of the CDR3 is 17 residues.

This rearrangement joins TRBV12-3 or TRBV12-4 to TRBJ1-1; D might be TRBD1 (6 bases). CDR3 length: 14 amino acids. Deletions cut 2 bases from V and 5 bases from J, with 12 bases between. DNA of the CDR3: TGTGCCAGCAGTTTAAGGGGGAGGGCGACTGAAGCTTTCTTT. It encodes CASSLRGRATEAFF.

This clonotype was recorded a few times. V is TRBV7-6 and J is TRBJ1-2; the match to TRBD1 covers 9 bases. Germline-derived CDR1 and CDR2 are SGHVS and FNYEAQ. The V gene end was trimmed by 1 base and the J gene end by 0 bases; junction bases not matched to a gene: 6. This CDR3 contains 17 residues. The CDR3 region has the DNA TGTGCCAGCAGCTTAGGATGGACAGGGGTAGCTAACTATGGCTACACCTTC. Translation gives CASSLGWTGVANYGYTF.

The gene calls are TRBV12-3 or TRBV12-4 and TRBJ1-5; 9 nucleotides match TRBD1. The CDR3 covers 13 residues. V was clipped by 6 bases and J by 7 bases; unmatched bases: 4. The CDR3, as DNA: TGTGCCAGCAGCACAGGGGGCTCGCAGCCCCAGCATTTT. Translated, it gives CASSTGGSQPQHF.

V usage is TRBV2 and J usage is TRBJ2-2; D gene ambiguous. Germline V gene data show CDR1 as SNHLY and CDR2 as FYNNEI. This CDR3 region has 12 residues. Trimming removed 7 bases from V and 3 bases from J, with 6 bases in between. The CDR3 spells CASITDTGELFF. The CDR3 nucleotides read TGTGCCAGCATCACGGACACCGGGGAGCTGTTTTTT.

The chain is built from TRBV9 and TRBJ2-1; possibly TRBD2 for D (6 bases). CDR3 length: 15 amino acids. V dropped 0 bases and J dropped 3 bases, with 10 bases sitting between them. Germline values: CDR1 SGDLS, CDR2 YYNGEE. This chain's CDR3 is CASSVDGGDYNEQFF. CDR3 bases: TGTGCCAGCAGCGTAGATGGCGGGGACTACAATGAGCAGTTCTTC.

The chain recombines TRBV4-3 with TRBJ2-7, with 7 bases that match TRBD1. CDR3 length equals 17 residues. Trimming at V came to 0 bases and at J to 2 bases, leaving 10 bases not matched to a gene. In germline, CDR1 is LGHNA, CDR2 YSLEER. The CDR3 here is CASSQERGLARPYEQYF. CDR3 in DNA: TGCGCCAGCAGCCAAGAGAGGGGGCTAGCCAGGCCCTACGAGCAGTACTTC.